This TCR beta chain derives from a study of shared clonotypes between healthy human individuals. Data came from immunoSEQ multiplex PCR; TCRdb stores just in-frame clones and leaves some out. The sample yields some 2 million clones, 95% seen once. The V end lost 5 bases, the J end lost 3 bases, and 16 bases lay between the germline ends. Germline CDR1 reads SGHNT; CDR2 reads YENEEA. The CDR3 has 15 residues. As for this clone: Its antigen is still unknown.

Points from the study as a whole: The naive CD4 repertoires of a handful of donors were compared, and approximately 5% of clonotypes were shared.

This TCR came from a man between 18 and 35 years old in good health. This chain connects TRBV11-3 to TRBJ1-2, with unresolved D. Specimen: naive CD4+ T cells sorted from blood. As to subset: CD45RA+ positively selected. CDR3 residues: CASSPSKSGDYGYTF. The CDR3 nucleotides read TGTGCCAGCAGCCCAAGTAAATCAGGAGACTATGGCTACACCTTC.